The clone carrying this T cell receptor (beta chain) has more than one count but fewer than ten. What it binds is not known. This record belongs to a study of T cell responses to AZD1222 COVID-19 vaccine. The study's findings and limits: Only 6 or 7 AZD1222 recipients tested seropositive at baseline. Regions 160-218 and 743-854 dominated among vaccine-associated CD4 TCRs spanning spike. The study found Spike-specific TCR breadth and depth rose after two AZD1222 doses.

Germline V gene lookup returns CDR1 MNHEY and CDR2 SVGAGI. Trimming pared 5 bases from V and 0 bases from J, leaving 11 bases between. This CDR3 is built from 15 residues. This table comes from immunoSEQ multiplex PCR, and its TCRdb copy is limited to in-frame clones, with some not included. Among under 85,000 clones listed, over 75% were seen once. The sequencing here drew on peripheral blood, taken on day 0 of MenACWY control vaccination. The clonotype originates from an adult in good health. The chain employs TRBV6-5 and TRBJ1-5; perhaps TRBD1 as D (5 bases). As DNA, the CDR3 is TGTGCCAGCAGTCGACAGCGGAATAGCAATCAGCCCCAGCATTTT. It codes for CASSRQRNSNQPQHF.